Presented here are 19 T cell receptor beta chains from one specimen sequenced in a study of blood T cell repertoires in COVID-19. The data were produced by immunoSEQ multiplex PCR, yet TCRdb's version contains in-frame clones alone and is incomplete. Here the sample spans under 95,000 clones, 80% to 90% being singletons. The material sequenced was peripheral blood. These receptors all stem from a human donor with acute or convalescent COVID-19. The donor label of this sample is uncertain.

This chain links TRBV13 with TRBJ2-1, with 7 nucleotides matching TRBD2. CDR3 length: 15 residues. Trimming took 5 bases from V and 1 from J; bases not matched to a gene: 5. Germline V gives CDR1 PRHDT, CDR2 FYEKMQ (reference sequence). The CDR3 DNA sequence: TGTGCCAGCAGCCACCGGGGAGGGTCCTACAATGAGCAGTTCTTC. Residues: CASSHRGGSYNEQFF. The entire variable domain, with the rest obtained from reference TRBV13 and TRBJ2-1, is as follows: AAGVIQSPRHLIKEKRETATLKCYPIPRHDTVYWYQQGPGQDPQFLISFYEKMQSDKGSIPDRFSAQQFSDYHSELNMSSLELGDSALYFCASSHRGGSYNEQFFGPGTRLTVL.

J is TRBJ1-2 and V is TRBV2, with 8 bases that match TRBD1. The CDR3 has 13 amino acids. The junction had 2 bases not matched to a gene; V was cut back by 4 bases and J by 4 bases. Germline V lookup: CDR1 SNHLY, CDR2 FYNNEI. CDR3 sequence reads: CASSVGQGYGYTF. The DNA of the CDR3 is TGTGCCAGCAGTGTTGGACAGGGCTATGGCTACACCTTC.

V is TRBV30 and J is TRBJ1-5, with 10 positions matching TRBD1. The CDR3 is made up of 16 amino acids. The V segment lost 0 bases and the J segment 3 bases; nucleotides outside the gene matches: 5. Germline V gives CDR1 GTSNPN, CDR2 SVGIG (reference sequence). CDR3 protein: CAWSVRTGGSNQPQHF. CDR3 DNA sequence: TGTGCCTGGAGTGTACGGACAGGGGGATCCAATCAGCCCCAGCATTTT. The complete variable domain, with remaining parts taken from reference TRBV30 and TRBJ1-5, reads SQTIHQWPATLVQPVGSPLSLECTVEGTSNPNLYWYRQAAGRGLQLLFYSVGIGQISSEVPQNLSASRPQDRQFILSSKKLLLSDSGFYLCAWSVRTGGSNQPQHFGDGTRLSIL.

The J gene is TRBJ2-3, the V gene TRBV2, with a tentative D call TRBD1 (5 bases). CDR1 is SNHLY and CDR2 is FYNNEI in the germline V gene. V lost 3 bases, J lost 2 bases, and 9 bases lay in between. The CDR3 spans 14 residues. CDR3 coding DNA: TGTGCCAGCAGTGACCCCAGGGACACAGATACGCAGTATTTT. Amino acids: CASSDPRDTDTQYF.

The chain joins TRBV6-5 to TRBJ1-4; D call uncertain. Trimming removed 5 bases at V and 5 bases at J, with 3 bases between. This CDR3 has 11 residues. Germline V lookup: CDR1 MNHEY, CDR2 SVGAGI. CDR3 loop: CASSSNEKLFF. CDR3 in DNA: TGTGCCAGCAGTAGCAATGAAAAACTGTTTTTT.

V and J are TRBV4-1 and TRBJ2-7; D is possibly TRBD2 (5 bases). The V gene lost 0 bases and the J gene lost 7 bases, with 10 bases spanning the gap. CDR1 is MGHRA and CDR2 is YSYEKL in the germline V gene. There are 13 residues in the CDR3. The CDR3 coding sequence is TGCGCCAGCAGCCAAGACTCTTGGAGGGAGCAGTACTTC. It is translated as CASSQDSWREQYF.

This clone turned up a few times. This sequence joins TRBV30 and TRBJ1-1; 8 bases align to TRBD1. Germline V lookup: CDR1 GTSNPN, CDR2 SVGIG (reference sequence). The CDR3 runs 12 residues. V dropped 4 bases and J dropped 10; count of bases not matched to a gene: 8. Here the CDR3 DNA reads TGTGCCTGGACGGGCTGGACAGGGATAGCTTTCTTT. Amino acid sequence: CAWTGWTGIAFF. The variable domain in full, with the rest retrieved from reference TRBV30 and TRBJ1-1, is SQTIHQWPATLVQPVGSPLSLECTVEGTSNPNLYWYRQAAGRGLQLLFYSVGIGQISSEVPQNLSASRPQDRQFILSSKKLLLSDSGFYLCAWTGWTGIAFFGQGTRLTVV.

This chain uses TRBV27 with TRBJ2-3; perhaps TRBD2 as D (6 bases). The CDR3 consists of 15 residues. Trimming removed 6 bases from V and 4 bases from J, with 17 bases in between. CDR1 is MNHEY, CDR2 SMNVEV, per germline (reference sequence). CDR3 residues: CASSSPWGVADTQYF. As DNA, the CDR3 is TGTGCCAGCAGCTCGCCGTGGGGGGTGGCAGATACGCAGTATTTT.

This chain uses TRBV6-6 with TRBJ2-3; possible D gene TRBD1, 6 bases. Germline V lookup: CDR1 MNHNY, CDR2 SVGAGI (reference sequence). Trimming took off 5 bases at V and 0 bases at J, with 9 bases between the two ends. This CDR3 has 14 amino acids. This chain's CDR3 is CASSGQGSTDTQYF. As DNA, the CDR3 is TGTGCCAGCAGTGGCCAGGGGAGCACAGATACGCAGTATTTT.

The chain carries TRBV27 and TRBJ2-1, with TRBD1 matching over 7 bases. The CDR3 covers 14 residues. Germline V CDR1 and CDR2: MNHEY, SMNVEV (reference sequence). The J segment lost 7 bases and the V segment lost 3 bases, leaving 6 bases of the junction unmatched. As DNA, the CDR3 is TGTGCCAGCAGTTTTTTGACAGGGTCAAATGAGCAGTTCTTC. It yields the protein CASSFLTGSNEQFF.

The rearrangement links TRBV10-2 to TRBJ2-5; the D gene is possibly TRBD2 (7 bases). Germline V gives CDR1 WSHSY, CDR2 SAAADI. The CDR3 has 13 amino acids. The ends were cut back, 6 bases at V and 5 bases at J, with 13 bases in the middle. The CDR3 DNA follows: TGCGCCAGCAGGAGGGGGGGCAGGGAGACCCAGTACTTC. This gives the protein CASRRGGRETQYF.

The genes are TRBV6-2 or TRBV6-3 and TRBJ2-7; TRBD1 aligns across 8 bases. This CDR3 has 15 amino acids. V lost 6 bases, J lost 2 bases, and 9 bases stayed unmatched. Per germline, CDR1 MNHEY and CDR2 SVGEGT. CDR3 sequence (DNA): TGTGCCAGCAGCCCCTCGGGACAGGCTACCTACGAGCAGTACTTC. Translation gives CASSPSGQATYEQYF.

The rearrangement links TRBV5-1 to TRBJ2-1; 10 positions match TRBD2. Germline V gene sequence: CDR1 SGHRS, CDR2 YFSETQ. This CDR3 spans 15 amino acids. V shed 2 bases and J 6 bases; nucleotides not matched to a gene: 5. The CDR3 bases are TGCGCCAGCAGCTTAAGCGGGGGGGCCTTCAATGAGCAGTTCTTC. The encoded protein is CASSLSGGAFNEQFF.

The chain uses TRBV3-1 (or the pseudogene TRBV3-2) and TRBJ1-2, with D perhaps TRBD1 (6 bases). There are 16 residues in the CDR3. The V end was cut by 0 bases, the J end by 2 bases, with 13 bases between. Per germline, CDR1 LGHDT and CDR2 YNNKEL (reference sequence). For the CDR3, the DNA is TGTGCCAGCAGCCAAGATATTGGGACACGGAACTATGGCTACACCTTC. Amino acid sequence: CASSQDIGTRNYGYTF.

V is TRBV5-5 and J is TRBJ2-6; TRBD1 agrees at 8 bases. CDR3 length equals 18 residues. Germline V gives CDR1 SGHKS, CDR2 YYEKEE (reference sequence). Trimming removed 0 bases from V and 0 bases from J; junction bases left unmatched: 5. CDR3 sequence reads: CASSLVGQVLSGANVLTF. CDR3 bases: TGTGCCAGCAGCTTGGTGGGACAGGTTCTCTCTGGGGCCAACGTCCTGACTTTC.

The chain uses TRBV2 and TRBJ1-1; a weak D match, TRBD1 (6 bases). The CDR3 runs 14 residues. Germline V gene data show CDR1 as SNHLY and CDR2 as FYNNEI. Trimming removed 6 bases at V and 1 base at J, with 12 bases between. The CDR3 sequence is CASRILTGNTEAFF. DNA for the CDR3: TGTGCCAGCAGGATTTTGACAGGGAACACTGAAGCTTTCTTT.

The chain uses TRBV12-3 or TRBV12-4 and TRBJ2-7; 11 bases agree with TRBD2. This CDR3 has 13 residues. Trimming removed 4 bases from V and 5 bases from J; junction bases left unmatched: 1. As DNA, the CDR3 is TGTGCCAGCAGTTCGACTAGCGGGGACGAGCAGTACTTC. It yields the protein CASSSTSGDEQYF.

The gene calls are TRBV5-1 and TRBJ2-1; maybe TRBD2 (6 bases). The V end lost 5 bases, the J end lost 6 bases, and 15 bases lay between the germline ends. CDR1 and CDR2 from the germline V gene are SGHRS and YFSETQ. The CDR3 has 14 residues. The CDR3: CASSPGTASNEQFF. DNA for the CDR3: TGCGCCAGCAGTCCCGGGACTGCCTCCAATGAGCAGTTCTTC.

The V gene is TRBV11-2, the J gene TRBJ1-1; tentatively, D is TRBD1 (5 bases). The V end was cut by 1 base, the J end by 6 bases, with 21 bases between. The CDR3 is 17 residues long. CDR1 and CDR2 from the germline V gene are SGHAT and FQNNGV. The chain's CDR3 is CASSLGQGRVAQPEAFF. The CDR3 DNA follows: TGTGCCAGCAGCTTAGGGCAGGGAAGAGTTGCGCAGCCTGAAGCTTTCTTT. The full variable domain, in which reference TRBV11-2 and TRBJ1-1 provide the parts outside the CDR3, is EAGVAQSPRYKIIEKRQSVAFWCNPISGHATLYWYQQILGQGPKLLIQFQNNGVVDDSQLPKDRFSAERLKGVDSTLKIQPAKLEDSAVYLCASSLGQGRVAQPEAFFGQGTRLTVV.